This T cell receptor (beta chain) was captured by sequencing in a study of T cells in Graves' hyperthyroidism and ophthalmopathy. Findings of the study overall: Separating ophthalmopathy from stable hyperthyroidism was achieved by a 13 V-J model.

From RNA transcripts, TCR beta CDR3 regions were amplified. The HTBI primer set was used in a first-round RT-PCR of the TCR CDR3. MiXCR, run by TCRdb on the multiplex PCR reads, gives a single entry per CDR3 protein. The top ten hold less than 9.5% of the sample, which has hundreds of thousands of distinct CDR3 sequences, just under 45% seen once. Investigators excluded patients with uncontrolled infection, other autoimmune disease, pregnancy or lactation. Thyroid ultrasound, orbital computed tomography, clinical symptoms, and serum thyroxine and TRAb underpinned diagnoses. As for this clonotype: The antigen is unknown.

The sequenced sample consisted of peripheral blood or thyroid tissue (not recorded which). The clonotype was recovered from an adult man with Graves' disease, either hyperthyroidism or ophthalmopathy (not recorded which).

CDR3 protein: CAIRDRSINEKLFF. CDR3 nucleotides: TGTGCCATCAGGGACAGGAGTATAAATGAAAAACTGTTTTTT. V is TRBV10-3 and J is TRBJ1-4; TRBD1 matches 7 bases. Germline CDR1 is ENHRY and CDR2 is SYGVKD. V gave up 6 bases and J gave up 5 bases; unmatched junction bases: 6. The CDR3 has 14 residues.